The clone carrying this TCR beta chain was found many times. The antigen is unknown. This specimen belongs to a study of CD8 T cells in ankylosing spondylitis. Whole-study findings and limits: Made up of under 10 highly homologous variants, a TCR beta motif appeared characteristic of ankylosing spondylitis blood.

The CDR3 covers 12 residues. Trimming removed 0 bases from V and 7 bases from J, with 8 bases in between. CDR1 is SGHRS and CDR2 is YFSETQ in the germline V gene. TCRdb re-called the 5' RACE reads through MiXCR, storing one row per CDR3 protein. The profile covers roughly 490,000 distinct CDR3 sequences, with about 5% appearing a single time and roughly 3.3% taken by the ten largest. The clonotype comes from a male donor with ankylosing spondylitis. The chain is built from TRBV5-1 and TRBJ2-7; D not resolved. Sequenced sample: blood, either unsorted or a sorted T cell fraction (not recorded which). The CDR3 loop reads CASSLATWEQYF. The CDR3 region has the DNA TGCGCCAGCAGCTTGGCTACGTGGGAGCAGTACTTC.